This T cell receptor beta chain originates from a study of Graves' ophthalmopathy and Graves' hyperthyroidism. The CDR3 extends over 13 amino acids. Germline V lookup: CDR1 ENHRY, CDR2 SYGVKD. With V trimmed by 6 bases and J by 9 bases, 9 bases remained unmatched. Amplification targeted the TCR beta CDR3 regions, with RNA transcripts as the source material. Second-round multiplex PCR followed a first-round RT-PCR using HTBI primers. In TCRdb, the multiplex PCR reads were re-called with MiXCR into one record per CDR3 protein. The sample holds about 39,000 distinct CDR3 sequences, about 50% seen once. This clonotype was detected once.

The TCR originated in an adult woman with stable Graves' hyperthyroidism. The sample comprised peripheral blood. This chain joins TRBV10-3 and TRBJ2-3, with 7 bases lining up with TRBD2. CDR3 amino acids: CAIRDSGLPTQYF. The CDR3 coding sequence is TGTGCCATCAGGGATAGCGGGCTCCCCACGCAGTATTTT.